Each of the 17 T cell receptor beta chains below was sequenced from the same sample in a study of shared T cell receptors in the human thymus. Generated by immunoSEQ multiplex PCR, the TCRdb table keeps only in-frame clones and is missing some. Among hundreds of thousands of clones, more than 75% were seen once, and the ten largest hold about 0.01%. The same specimen was also included in a second study, on human thymus T cells.

Sequencing was done on a sample of thymocytes. All receptors derive from a boy in the first two years of life with a congenital heart defect.

The rearrangement uses TRBV2 and TRBJ2-7; a weak D match, TRBD1 (5 bases). CDR1 and CDR2 from the germline V gene are SNHLY and FYNNEI. The CDR3 runs 15 residues. CDR3: CSVLRGQRPFYEQYF. The DNA of the CDR3 is TGTTCCGTACTCAGAGGACAACGGCCGTTCTACGAGCAGTACTTC.

CDR3 DNA: TGTGCCAGCAGCTTACTAGCAACCTCCCGGATTTACGAGCAGTACTTC. It encodes CASSLLATSRIYEQYF. The J gene is TRBJ2-7, the V gene TRBV7-6, with D perhaps matching TRBD2 (5 bases). This CDR3 is built from 16 residues. CDR1 is SGHVS, CDR2 FNYEAQ, per germline. Trimming removed 2 bases from V and 4 bases from J, with 18 bases in between.

V gene TRBV12-5 combines with J gene TRBJ1-1; possibly TRBD1 for D (6 bases). Trimming pared 4 bases from V and 1 base from J, leaving 16 bases between. CDR3 length: 16 amino acids. In germline, CDR1 is LGHNT, CDR2 FRNRAP. CDR3 DNA: TGTGCTAGTGGTTCCGTCTACAGGGACGGGAACACTGAAGCTTTCTTT. Its translation: CASGSVYRDGNTEAFF.

V gene TRBV4-1 combines with J gene TRBJ1-5, with D possibly matching TRBD1 (5 bases). This CDR3 is 14 amino acids long. Germline-derived CDR1 and CDR2 are MGHRA and YSYEKL. V was cut by 3 bases and J by 4 bases, with 10 bases left in between. In nucleotides, the CDR3 is TGCGCCAGCAGCCAGGGGCTACGTAATCAGCCCCAGCATTTT. As protein: CASSQGLRNQPQHF.

As to this clone: Other DNA variants within this sample encode the same CDR3. V gene TRBV6-6 combines with J gene TRBJ2-3; the D gene is possibly TRBD2 (5 bases). Germline V CDR1 and CDR2: MNHNY, SVGAGI (reference sequence). V was trimmed by 2 bases and J by 2 bases, leaving 11 bases between them. This CDR3 comprises 15 residues. The CDR3 protein is CASSYGGSSTDTQYF. In nucleotides, the CDR3 is TGTGCCAGCAGTTACGGAGGTTCCTCCACAGATACGCAGTATTTT.

J is TRBJ2-1 and V is TRBV4-3; 12 bases are a match to TRBD2. V shed 1 base, J shed 4 bases, and the junction held 8 bases outside the gene matches. CDR1 is LGHNA, CDR2 YSLEER, per germline. The CDR3 is 18 amino acids. CDR3 sequence reads: CASSQAPRTSGVYNEQFF. The CDR3 nucleotides are TGCGCCAGCAGCCAAGCCCCCCGGACTAGCGGGGTGTACAATGAGCAGTTCTTC.

This chain joins TRBV7-9 and TRBJ1-1; 11 bases align to TRBD1. The CDR3 runs 18 residues. Germline assignment: CDR1 SEHNR and CDR2 FQNEAQ (reference sequence). After removal of 3 bases from V and 1 base from J, the junction contained 10 bases not matched to a gene. DNA for the CDR3: TGTGCCAGCAGCTTGCCAACCAGGGGACAGGGGGAGAACACTGAAGCTTTCTTT. Its translation: CASSLPTRGQGENTEAFF.

The V and J genes are TRBV5-1 and TRBJ2-1; 11 bases are a match to TRBD1. From germline, CDR1 is SGHRS and CDR2 YFSETQ. This CDR3 is 13 amino acids long. The trim removed 4 bases at V and 9 bases at J, leaving 3 bases unmatched. The CDR3 spells CASSGGQGAEQFF. DNA of the CDR3: TGCGCCAGCAGCGGAGGACAGGGGGCTGAGCAGTTCTTC.

This clone was detected only a few times. V and J are TRBV15 and TRBJ2-7; 8 positions agree with TRBD2. The V segment lost 9 bases and the J segment 3 bases; nucleotides outside the gene matches: 10. The CDR3 length is 14 residues. The germline V gene has CDR1 LNHNV and CDR2 YYDKDF (reference sequence). The CDR3 DNA sequence: TGTGCCACGACCACCGGGACTAGTCGCTACGAGCAGTACTTC. It is translated as CATTTGTSRYEQYF. The variable domain in full, with the rest retrieved from reference TRBV15 and TRBJ2-7, is DAMVIQNPRYQVTQFGKPVTLSCSQTLNHNVMYWYQQKSSQAPKLLFHYYDKDFNNEADTPDNFQSRRPNTSFCFLDIRSPGLGDTAMYLCATTTGTSRYEQYFGPGTRLTVT.

The chain carries TRBV25-1 and TRBJ2-7; TRBD2 matches 7 bases. J lost 0 bases, V lost 4 bases, and 12 bases had no gene match. Per the germline V gene, CDR1 is MGHDK and CDR2 is SYGVNS. CDR3 size: 17 residues. The DNA of the CDR3 is TGTGCCAGCAGTGCACCCCAGGTAGCGGGCCACTCCTACGAGCAGTACTTC. Its translation: CASSAPQVAGHSYEQYF.

This clone was seen a handful of times. The V call is TRBV20-1, the J call TRBJ2-5; D remains unclear. Trimming left V 5 bases short and J 4 bases short, with 8 bases between. The germline V gene has CDR1 DFQATT and CDR2 SNEGSKA (reference sequence). The CDR3 extends over 11 amino acids. DNA for the CDR3: TGCAGTGCTCGACACAGAGAGACCCAGTACTTC. Translated, it gives CSARHRETQYF.

The V gene is TRBV4-2, the J gene TRBJ2-3; TRBD1 might be the D (5 bases). The germline V and J ends were trimmed by 0 bases and 1 base, with 11 bases remaining between them. CDR1 is LGHNA and CDR2 is YNFKEQ in the germline V gene. This CDR3 has 16 amino acids. In nucleotides, the CDR3 is TGTGCCAGCAGCCAAGATCAGGGTCAGGGCACAGATACGCAGTATTTT. Its protein product is CASSQDQGQGTDTQYF.

This clone occurred a few times. This sequence joins TRBV19 and TRBJ2-6, with a weak D call TRBD1 (6 bases). CDR1 LNHDA and CDR2 SQIVND come from the germline V gene (reference sequence). The V and J ends lost 5 bases and 3 bases respectively, with 11 bases between them. The CDR3 sequence is 15 residues long. The CDR3, as DNA: TGTGCCAGTAGTCCCAGGGGCGGTGGGGCCAACGTCCTGACTTTC. Translated, it gives CASSPRGGGANVLTF. Supplemented by reference TRBV19 and TRBJ2-6, the full variable domain reads DGGITQSPKYLFRKEGQNVTLSCEQNLNHDAMYWYRQDPGQGLRLIYYSQIVNDFQKGDIAEGYSVSREKKESFPLTVTSAQKNPTAFYLCASSPRGGGANVLTFGAGSRLTVL.

This clone was observed a single time. The V and J genes are TRBV6-5 and TRBJ1-2; 10 bases are a match to TRBD1. There are 15 residues in the CDR3. From germline, CDR1 is MNHEY and CDR2 SVGAGI. Trimming at V came to 6 bases and at J to 5 bases, leaving 9 bases not matched to a gene. CDR3: CASRPRDRGFYGYTF. The DNA of the CDR3 is TGTGCCAGCAGGCCCCGGGACAGGGGATTTTATGGCTACACCTTC.

The chain has TRBV4-3 and TRBJ1-4, with a possible D match to TRBD1 (5 bases). The V end lost 4 bases, the J end lost 7 bases, and 13 bases lay between the germline ends. The CDR3 covers 14 residues. The germline gives CDR1 LGHNA, CDR2 YSLEER. The CDR3 sequence is CASSLGLGCEKLFF. CDR3 bases: TGCGCCAGCAGCCTGGGACTTGGGTGTGAAAAACTGTTTTTT.

The rearrangement links TRBV5-4 to TRBJ2-3, with D maybe TRBD2 (5 bases). CDR1 is SGHNT and CDR2 is YYREEE in the germline V gene (reference sequence). V gave up 5 bases and J gave up 1 base, with 14 bases separating them. The CDR3 consists of 15 residues. This CDR3 reads CASRTTGWGTDTQYF. The CDR3 DNA reads TGTGCCAGCAGAACGACGGGGTGGGGCACAGATACGCAGTATTTT.

This chain uses TRBV5-6 with TRBJ1-1, with TRBD1 as a possible D gene (5 bases). CDR3 length: 15 residues. Germline V gives CDR1 SGHDT, CDR2 YYEEEE. V lost 1 base, J lost 1 base, and 11 bases lay in between. The CDR3 bases are TGTGCCAGCAGCTTGTTCGGGGGTTCGAACACTGAAGCTTTCTTT. Residues: CASSLFGGSNTEAFF.